The 27 T cell receptor beta chains below were found in one sample sequenced in a study of regulatory T cells in long-lasting Graves disease. The time point denotes: newly diagnosed GD, antithyroid drugs for less than 3 months. RNA isolated from PBMCs was used to make the TCR library. HTBI primers from iRepertoire and Arm-PCR of CDR3 regions yielded the TCR beta libraries. TCRdb re-analysed the multiplex PCR reads in MiXCR, keeping a single row per CDR3 protein. The table has 580,000 or so distinct CDR3 sequences, around 16% seen once. The data were also submitted as part of a second study, on T cells in Graves' hyperthyroidism and ophthalmopathy.

Sequenced here: peripheral blood mononuclear cells (PBMCs), sampled at new diagnosis, from a patient treated with antithyroid drugs. These receptors were collected from a young man with Graves disease.

In its sample, this clonotype was seen many times. The chain uses TRBV28 and TRBJ2-3; D perhaps matches TRBD1 (5 bases). The CDR3 runs to 15 residues. Trimming stripped 2 bases from V and 6 bases from J, with 15 bases between. Germline assignment: CDR1 MDHEN and CDR2 SYDVKM. DNA for the CDR3: TGTGCCAGCAGTTTAACAGGTTTTCAGTTCGATACGCAGTATTTT. This sequence encodes CASSLTGFQFDTQYF.

In this sample, this clonotype turned up a few times. It may be a read error: a sequence one base away is much more abundant. The CDR3 DNA sequence: TGTGCCAGCAGCCATGGACTAGCGGTGTCCTACAAGCAGTACTTC. The encoded protein is CASSHGLAVSYKQYF. The chain uses TRBV3-1 and TRBJ2-7, with 10 bases lining up with TRBD2. Germline assignment: CDR1 LGHDT and CDR2 YNNKEL (reference sequence). This CDR3 contains 15 residues.

V is TRBV6-1 and J is TRBJ2-5; perhaps TRBD1 as D (7 bases). Trimming stripped 5 bases from V and 5 bases from J, with 15 bases between. This CDR3 has 14 amino acids. Germline loops: CDR1 MNHNS, CDR2 SASEGT. The CDR3 protein is CASSLEGAAETQYF. CDR3 in DNA: TGTGCCAGCAGTCTGGAGGGGGCAGCGGAGACCCAGTACTTC.

A few counts support this clonotype. The V gene is TRBV9, the J gene TRBJ2-5; unclear D gene. This CDR3 has 14 residues. Germline V lookup: CDR1 SGDLS, CDR2 YYNGEE. The ends were cut back, 9 bases at V and 5 bases at J, with 20 bases in the middle. CDR3 protein: CANSRMPRRETQYF. The CDR3 coding sequence is TGTGCCAACTCCCGAATGCCCCGGCGGGAGACCCAGTACTTC.

This clonotype was counted many times. The chain employs TRBV25-1 and TRBJ1-1; D possibly corresponds to TRBD1 (5 bases). The CDR3 sequence is 16 residues long. The ends were cut back, 1 base at V and 1 base at J, with 13 bases in the middle. Germline V CDR1 and CDR2: MGHDK, SYGVNS. Here the CDR3 reads CASSESHRGPNTEAFF. The CDR3 nucleotides are TGTGCCAGCAGTGAATCTCATAGGGGTCCGAACACTGAAGCTTTCTTT. The entire variable domain, with the rest obtained from reference TRBV25-1 and TRBJ1-1, is as follows: EADIYQTPRYLVIGTGKKITLECSQTMGHDKMYWYQQDPGMELHLIHYSYGVNSTEKGDLSSESTVSRIRTEHFPLTLESARPSHTSQYLCASSESHRGPNTEAFFGQGTRLTVV.

Note on this clonotype: A much larger clone differs by one base, so this may be a read error. V usage is TRBV12-3 or TRBV12-4 and J usage is TRBJ2-1; maybe TRBD2 (5 bases). The end of the DNA is better explained by TRBJ2-5, so the J call may be wrong. This CDR3 region has 16 residues. The CDR3 region has the DNA TGTGCCAGCAGTTTAGGTTTAGCGAGACAAGGCGAGACCCAGTACTTC. It specifies CASSLGLARQGETQYF.

This chain joins TRBV20-1 and TRBJ1-2; no reliable D call. The CDR3 runs 13 residues. Trimming cost V 3 bases and J 2 bases, with 10 bases left between them. Germline values: CDR1 DFQATT, CDR2 SNEGSKA (reference sequence). The chain's CDR3 is CSASFRENYGYTF. In DNA form, the CDR3 reads TGCAGTGCTAGCTTTAGAGAGAACTATGGCTACACCTTC.

The chain links TRBV18 to TRBJ2-6; a possible D gene is TRBD1 (6 bases). CDR3 length: 17 residues. The V end was cut by 3 bases, the J end by 0 bases, with 12 bases between. Per germline, CDR1 KGHSH and CDR2 LQKENI. The CDR3 DNA follows: TGTGCCAGCTCACCCAAATCAGGGGACTCTGGGGCCAACGTCCTGACTTTC. Its translation is CASSPKSGDSGANVLTF.

This sequence joins TRBV4-1 and TRBJ1-1; D gene uncertain. This CDR3 spans 17 amino acids. The V end was cut by 4 bases, the J end by 5 bases, with 23 bases between. Looked up from germline, CDR1 is MGHRA and CDR2 is YSYEKL. The CDR3 DNA follows: TGCGCCAGCAGCCCACGAGCCGGGTCGGAGTTGGGGACTGAAGCTTTCTTT. Translated: CASSPRAGSELGTEAFF.

This clonotype was counted ten times or more. V usage is TRBV13 and J usage is TRBJ1-1; 9 bases align to TRBD1. The J segment lost 3 bases and the V segment lost 3 bases, leaving 2 bases of the junction unmatched. This CDR3 region has 14 residues. The germline gives CDR1 PRHDT, CDR2 FYEKMQ (reference sequence). CDR3 loop: CASSFGDRDTEAFF. The CDR3 DNA sequence: TGTGCCAGCAGCTTTGGGGACAGGGACACTGAAGCTTTCTTT.

The rearrangement links TRBV30 to TRBJ1-5; 10 bases align to TRBD1. With 3 bases clipped from V and 7 bases from J, the junction kept 9 bases outside the gene matches. This CDR3 is 15 amino acids long. The germline V gene encodes CDR1 GTSNPN and CDR2 SVGIG (reference sequence). CDR3 sequence (DNA): TGTGCCTGGAGCGGGCAGGGACAGGGGCGACAGCCCCAGCATTTT. This gives the protein CAWSGQGQGRQPQHF.

This clonotype was recorded many times. The chain couples TRBV10-3 to TRBJ1-2; a weak D match, TRBD1 (5 bases). V was pared by 4 bases and J by 1 base, with 10 bases between. The CDR3 sequence is 14 residues long. Germline lookup yields CDR1 ENHRY and CDR2 SYGVKD. CDR3 in DNA: TGTGCCATCAGTGCAGGGATACTTAACTATGGCTACACCTTC. It specifies CAISAGILNYGYTF.

A few counts support this clonotype. The chain couples TRBV20-1 to TRBJ2-7; D is possibly TRBD2 (5 bases). Germline V gene lookup returns CDR1 DFQATT and CDR2 SNEGSKA (reference sequence). V was cut by 0 bases and J by 3 bases, with 12 bases left in between. The CDR3 is made up of 14 amino acids. The CDR3 nucleotides are TGCAGTGCTAGAGATGGAAGGACTTTCTACGAGCAGTACTTC. Translation: CSARDGRTFYEQYF.

This clonotype has more than one count but fewer than ten. The chain has TRBV20-1 and TRBJ2-5; D is ambiguous. The V end lost 6 bases, the J end lost 4 bases, and 9 bases lay between the germline ends. Per the germline V gene, CDR1 is DFQATT and CDR2 is SNEGSKA (reference sequence). The length of the CDR3 is 11 residues. The CDR3 DNA reads TGCAGTGCGATCCGTGGAGAGACCCAGTACTTC. Encoded protein: CSAIRGETQYF.

The V gene is TRBV27, the J gene TRBJ2-1, with 14 bases aligning to TRBD2. CDR1 MNHEY and CDR2 SMNVEV come from the germline V gene (reference sequence). The length of the CDR3 is 16 residues. The junction had 6 bases not matched to a gene; V was cut back by 2 bases and J by 9 bases. Here the CDR3 DNA reads TGTGCCAGCAGTTTAGTAGGGACTAGCGGGAGCGGTGAGCAGTTCTTC. It is translated as CASSLVGTSGSGEQFF.

J is TRBJ1-5 and V is TRBV27, with D uncertain. Germline V CDR1 and CDR2: MNHEY, SMNVEV (reference sequence). Trimming removed 5 bases from V and 0 bases from J, with 8 bases in between. This CDR3 is 14 amino acids long. Here the CDR3 reads CASSPGLSNQPQHF. CDR3 DNA sequence: TGTGCCAGCAGTCCGGGTCTTAGCAATCAGCCCCAGCATTTT.

This clonotype was recorded many times. The V call is TRBV20-1, the J call TRBJ1-5; the match to TRBD1 covers 7 bases. Germline V gene sequence: CDR1 DFQATT, CDR2 SNEGSKA (reference sequence). The V and J ends lost 7 bases and 4 bases, in that order; junction bases with no gene match: 10. The CDR3 contains 14 residues. CDR3 coding DNA: TGCAGTGTACGGGCAGCACAGGGGAATCAGCCCCAGCATTTT. This gives the protein CSVRAAQGNQPQHF.

This clonotype was detected a few times. This chain uses TRBV5-5 with TRBJ1-2; D is possibly TRBD1 (6 bases). This CDR3 contains 17 residues. The germline V and J ends were trimmed by 0 bases and 3 bases, with 18 bases remaining between them. The V gene's germline CDR1 is SGHKS and CDR2 YYEKEE (reference sequence). The CDR3 DNA reads as TGTGCCAGCAGCTTGGAGGGGGGCCTTCCATCCTACTATGGCTACACCTTC. Translated, it gives CASSLEGGLPSYYGYTF.

This clonotype was detected ten times or more. The chain links TRBV27 to TRBJ1-2; 9 bases align to TRBD1. This CDR3 contains 16 residues. The V and J ends lost 5 bases and 8 bases, in that order; junction bases with no gene match: 15. Germline V lookup: CDR1 MNHEY, CDR2 SMNVEV (reference sequence). The CDR3, as DNA: TGTGCCAGCAGTCTCCGGGGGGCACAGGGGGCGTGGGGCTACACCTTC. Its protein is CASSLRGAQGAWGYTF.

This clonotype has more than one count but fewer than ten. The V and J genes are TRBV19 and TRBJ2-1, with no clear D. The length of the CDR3 is 15 residues. The germline CDR1 and CDR2 sequences are LNHDA and SQIVND (reference sequence). V was cut by 1 base and J by 0 bases, with 7 bases left in between. The CDR3 loop is CASSIVLVSYNEQFF. The DNA for the CDR3 is TGTGCCAGTAGTATAGTCCTAGTCTCCTACAATGAGCAGTTCTTC.

This chain connects TRBV27 to TRBJ1-5, with TRBD1 as a possible D gene (6 bases). CDR3 size: 14 residues. Trimming left V 0 bases short and J 5 bases short, with 8 bases between. The germline V gene encodes CDR1 MNHEY and CDR2 SMNVEV (reference sequence). The CDR3 DNA follows: TGTGCCAGCAGTTTATCCAGGGGCCATCAGCCCCAGCATTTT. This translates into CASSLSRGHQPQHF.

This clonotype was counted ten times or more. This chain connects TRBV30 to TRBJ1-4; D is unclear. This CDR3 contains 13 residues. V was shortened by 1 base and J by 7 bases, with 10 bases between the two germline ends. Germline CDR1 and CDR2: GTSNPN and SVGIG (reference sequence). CDR3 residues: CAWSGGFAEKLFF. DNA for the CDR3: TGTGCCTGGAGTGGTGGTTTTGCTGAAAAACTGTTTTTT.

This clonotype was counted at least ten times. V is TRBV5-1 and J is TRBJ2-7, with 8 positions matching TRBD2. The CDR3 length is 15 residues. Germline V gene lookup returns CDR1 SGHRS and CDR2 YFSETQ. The V segment lost 0 bases and the J segment 6 bases; nucleotides outside the gene matches: 8. The CDR3 coding sequence is TGCGCCAGCAGCTTGGCCTTTCCGGGAGGGAGCGAGCAGTACTTC. This encodes CASSLAFPGGSEQYF. The full variable domain, completed using reference TRBV5-1 and TRBJ2-7, is KAGVTQTPRYLIKTRGQQVTLSCSPISGHRSVSWYQQTPGQGLQFLFEYFSETQRNKGNFPGRFSGRQFSNSRSEMNVSTLELGDSALYLCASSLAFPGGSEQYFGPGTRLTVT.

Concerning this clonotype itself: Just one base apart from a much larger clone, this may be a read error. The genes are TRBV7-9 and TRBJ1-1; D gene uncertain. The V gene's germline CDR1 is SEHNR and CDR2 FQNEAQ (reference sequence). The CDR3 runs to 15 residues. The CDR3 DNA is TGTGCCAGCAGCCTAAACTTAGGACCGAACACTGAAGCTCTCTTT. Residues: CASSLNLGPNTEALF.

This clonotype appeared many times. The genes are TRBV7-6 and TRBJ2-7, with D tentatively TRBD2 (5 bases). The CDR3 is 16 residues long. In germline, CDR1 is SGHVS, CDR2 FNYEAQ. Trimming shortened V by 0 bases and J by 4 bases, and 16 bases separated the two germline ends. This CDR3 is CASSLASSGTTYEQYF. Written as DNA, the CDR3 is TGTGCCAGCAGCTTAGCCTCCAGCGGTACCACTTACGAGCAGTACTTC.

This clonotype was counted a few times. V usage is TRBV18 and J usage is TRBJ1-5; unclear D gene. V was shortened by 6 bases and J by 9 bases, with 15 bases between the two germline ends. Looked up from germline, CDR1 is KGHSH and CDR2 is LQKENI. The CDR3 runs to 13 residues. This CDR3 reads CASSPLERGPQHF. The CDR3 DNA is TGTGCCAGCTCGCCCCTCGAGCGAGGGCCCCAGCATTTT.

The chain links TRBV20-1 to TRBJ2-7, with TRBD2 matching over 10 bases. V lost 0 bases and J lost 5; bases outside the gene matches: 13. The germline V gene has CDR1 DFQATT and CDR2 SNEGSKA (reference sequence). The CDR3 has 17 amino acids. CDR3 sequence (DNA): TGCAGTGCTAGAGATCTGGGGGCTAGCGGGAGTAGGAACGAGCAGTACTTC. This sequence encodes CSARDLGASGSRNEQYF.